The 22 T cell receptor beta chains in this list originate from one sample, sequenced in a study of OX40 agonist ivuxolimab in advanced cancers. The table came from immunoSEQ multiplex PCR; TCRdb's copy has only in-frame clones and leaves some out. The sample lists about 44,000 clones; around 93% were seen once. This sample comprised CD4+ or CD8+ T cells sorted from blood, obtained in a trial of the OX40 agonist ivuxolimab. The receptors here all came from an adult with an advanced solid tumor such as melanoma, head and neck, liver or kidney cancer.

The V call is TRBV27, the J call TRBJ2-1, with D unresolved. There are 13 residues in the CDR3. The germline V and J ends were trimmed by 4 bases and 4 bases, with 8 bases remaining between them. CDR1 is MNHEY and CDR2 is SMNVEV in the germline V gene (reference sequence). In nucleotides, the CDR3 is TGTGCCAGCAGTTCCTATTGGTACAATGAGCAGTTCTTC. Translation gives CASSSYWYNEQFF.

This chain joins TRBV5-5 and TRBJ2-7, with TRBD2 matching over 7 bases. This CDR3 region has 15 residues. The ends lost 1 base at V and 3 bases at J; junction bases unmatched: 7. Per the germline V gene, CDR1 is SGHKS and CDR2 is YYEKEE (reference sequence). CDR3 sequence: CASSLRLAENYEQYF. CDR3 sequence (DNA): TGTGCCAGCAGCTTGAGGCTAGCGGAGAACTACGAGCAGTACTTC.

This rearrangement joins TRBV5-5 to TRBJ2-7, with 7 bases aligning to TRBD2. V lost 0 bases, J lost 1 base, and 7 bases stayed unmatched. CDR3 length: 16 residues. Germline V CDR1 and CDR2: SGHKS, YYEKEE (reference sequence). Here the CDR3 DNA reads TGTGCCAGCAGCTTGGGGAACTGGGGGGGATCCTACGAGCAGTACTTC. This codes for CASSLGNWGGSYEQYF.

The chain combines TRBV15 with TRBJ1-1, with TRBD1 as a possible D gene (5 bases). The V end was cut by 4 bases, the J end by 8 bases, with 8 bases between. Germline loops: CDR1 LNHNV, CDR2 YYDKDF (reference sequence). This CDR3 spans 11 amino acids. CDR3 nucleotides: TGTGCCACCAGCACTAGGACAGAAGCTTTCTTT. This encodes CATSTRTEAFF. The variable domain in full, with the rest retrieved from reference TRBV15 and TRBJ1-1, is DAMVIQNPRYQVTQFGKPVTLSCSQTLNHNVMYWYQQKSSQAPKLLFHYYDKDFNNEADTPDNFQSRRPNTSFCFLDIRSPGLGDTAMYLCATSTRTEAFFGQGTRLTVV.

The chain couples TRBV13 to TRBJ2-5; D possibly matches TRBD1 or TRBD2 (5 bases each). Trimming pared 4 bases from V and 0 bases from J, leaving 24 bases between. CDR3 length: 19 residues. Looked up from germline, CDR1 is PRHDT and CDR2 is FYEKMQ (reference sequence). The CDR3 nucleotides are TGTGCCAGCAGCTCGACCCGGTGGGGGAGCTCCGTGCACCAAGAGACCCAGTACTTC. Translating gives CASSSTRWGSSVHQETQYF.

CDR3 sequence: CASSEGFGLAGQLGTQYF. Here the CDR3 DNA reads TGCGCCAGCAGTGAGGGGTTCGGACTAGCGGGACAACTCGGGACCCAGTACTTC. The V and J genes are TRBV10-1 and TRBJ2-5; 12 bases are shared with TRBD2. Germline V gene sequence: CDR1 WNHNN, CDR2 SYGVQD (reference sequence). The V gene end was trimmed by 2 bases and the J gene end by 7 bases; junction bases not matched to a gene: 14. This CDR3 has 18 amino acids.

This chain connects TRBV6-5 to TRBJ1-5; tentatively, D is TRBD1 (5 bases). CDR3 length: 15 amino acids. V lost 8 bases to trimming and J lost 2 bases, with 16 bases between them. The germline gives CDR1 MNHEY, CDR2 SVGAGI. The CDR3 is CASGPSRGGNQPQHF. DNA of the CDR3: TGTGCCAGCGGCCCTTCGAGGGGAGGCAATCAGCCCCAGCATTTT.

The rearrangement uses TRBV28 and TRBJ1-1, with a possible D match to TRBD1 (6 bases). The germline CDR1 and CDR2 sequences are MDHEN and SYDVKM. The germline V and J ends were trimmed by 3 bases and 1 base, with 30 bases remaining between them. The CDR3 spans 21 residues. This CDR3 reads CASSFPGAGASLQLRNTEAFF. The CDR3 nucleotides read TGTGCCAGCAGTTTCCCCGGGGCAGGGGCGTCCCTCCAACTAAGGAACACTGAAGCTTTCTTT.

The chain has TRBV27 and TRBJ1-2; 7 nucleotides align to TRBD1. The CDR3 consists of 13 residues. From germline, CDR1 is MNHEY and CDR2 SMNVEV (reference sequence). The V and J ends lost 6 bases and 4 bases, in that order; junction bases with no gene match: 5. Here the CDR3 DNA reads TGTGCCAGCAGCGCTAACAGGGGCTATGGCTACACCTTC. Translating it yields CASSANRGYGYTF.

V gene TRBV7-9 combines with J gene TRBJ2-1, with 13 bases fitting TRBD2. CDR3 length: 14 amino acids. CDR1 and CDR2 (germline): SEHNR, FQNEAQ (reference sequence). Germline trimming cut 5 bases from V and 7 bases from J; bases unmatched to any gene: 2. The CDR3 nucleotides are TGTGCCAGCAGCCCGGGACTAGCGGGAAATGAGCAGTTCTTC. Amino acid sequence: CASSPGLAGNEQFF.

V usage is TRBV10-3 and J usage is TRBJ2-3; D possibly uses TRBD1 or TRBD2 (6 bases each). V lost 10 bases to trimming and J lost 0 bases, with 26 bases between them. This CDR3 has 18 residues. Germline loops: CDR1 ENHRY, CDR2 SYGVKD. In DNA, the CDR3 is TGTGCCACCTTGGGGGCGGACTACTCCGTTTCGAGCACAGATACGCAGTATTTT. It is translated as CATLGADYSVSSTDTQYF.

This sequence joins TRBV7-9 and TRBJ1-3, with D possibly being TRBD1 (5 bases). Looked up from germline, CDR1 is SEHNR and CDR2 is FQNEAQ (reference sequence). Trimming took off 4 bases at V and 0 bases at J, with 13 bases between the two ends. This CDR3 is 16 amino acids long. The CDR3 DNA reads TGTGCCAGCAGCTCGGGACTTACCTTCTCTGGAAACACCATATATTTT. Translated: CASSSGLTFSGNTIYF.

The rearrangement links TRBV9 to TRBJ2-1; 10 bases line up with TRBD1. V was pared by 3 bases and J by 8 bases, with 5 bases of the junction left unmatched. Germline CDR1 and CDR2: SGDLS and YYNGEE. CDR3 length: 14 residues. The CDR3 sequence is CASSGWTGGHEQFF. The CDR3 DNA sequence: TGTGCCAGCAGCGGGTGGACAGGGGGTCATGAGCAGTTCTTC. Full variable domain (outside the CDR3, taken from reference TRBV9 and TRBJ2-1): DSGVTQTPKHLITATGQRVTLRCSPRSGDLSVYWYQQSLDQGLQFLIQYYNGEERAKGNILERFSAQQFPDLHSELNLSSLELGDSALYFCASSGWTGGHEQFFGPGTRLTVL.

This clone has just one count. The CDR3 region is CASSEDYNSYNEQFF. The CDR3 DNA is TGTGCCAGCAGTGAGGACTACAACTCCTACAATGAGCAGTTCTTC. The V and J genes are TRBV2 and TRBJ2-1; D possibly corresponds to TRBD2 (6 bases). V was shortened by 3 bases and J by 0 bases, with 9 bases between the two germline ends. From germline, CDR1 is SNHLY and CDR2 FYNNEI. The CDR3 runs to 15 residues.

With regard to this clone: The same CDR3 also results from other DNA sequences found in this sample. The chain links TRBV6-1 to TRBJ1-1; D is undetermined. The V end was cut by 1 base, the J end by 4 bases, with 1 base between. The CDR3 is 11 residues long. Germline CDR1 and CDR2: MNHNS and SASEGT. CDR3 nucleotide sequence: TGTGCCAGCAGTGAAGTCACTGAAGCTTTCTTT. Translated: CASSEVTEAFF.

CDR3 in DNA: TGTGCCAGCAGCTTAGGGGGCAGGGTAGGGTTTACTGAAGCTTTCTTT. Translated: CASSLGGRVGFTEAFF. The J gene is TRBJ1-1, the V gene TRBV7-8, with D maybe TRBD1 (5 bases). This CDR3 comprises 16 residues. V shed 1 base and J shed 5 bases, with 17 bases lying between them. Germline assignment: CDR1 SGHVS and CDR2 FQNEAQ.

CDR3 in DNA: TGTGCCAGCAGCGCCCCTACTAGCGGGAGGGGTAATGAGCAGTTCTTC. Translation: CASSAPTSGRGNEQFF. This sequence joins TRBV7-6 and TRBJ2-1, with 13 bases lining up with TRBD2. Germline V gene lookup returns CDR1 SGHVS and CDR2 FNYEAQ. The CDR3 totals 16 residues. The V segment lost 5 bases and the J segment 7 bases; nucleotides outside the gene matches: 8.

This clone was observed once. This chain joins TRBV4-1 and TRBJ2-1, with TRBD2 matching 7 bases. There are 15 residues in the CDR3. The V segment lost 4 bases and the J segment 9 bases; nucleotides outside the gene matches: 12. Germline V gene lookup returns CDR1 MGHRA and CDR2 YSYEKL. The CDR3 is CASSLRGRERGEQFF. DNA for the CDR3: TGCGCCAGCAGCCTACGCGGGCGGGAGAGAGGTGAGCAGTTCTTC.

The CDR3 bases are TGCGCCAGCAGCCAAGACTGGGGGGCGTACGAGCAGTACTTC. Amino acids: CASSQDWGAYEQYF. This chain connects TRBV4-1 to TRBJ2-7; tentatively, D is TRBD1 or TRBD2 (6 bases each). CDR3 size: 14 residues. Deletions cut 0 bases from V and 4 bases from J, with 10 bases between. Germline CDR1 is MGHRA and CDR2 is YSYEKL.

The chain couples TRBV27 to TRBJ2-3; perhaps TRBD1 as D (6 bases). Germline V gene lookup returns CDR1 MNHEY and CDR2 SMNVEV (reference sequence). The V and J ends lost 6 bases and 4 bases respectively, with 8 bases between them. This CDR3 region has 12 residues. The CDR3 sequence: CASSTGSDTQYF. The CDR3 DNA reads as TGTGCCAGCAGCACAGGGTCAGATACGCAGTATTTT.

The V and J genes are TRBV4-1 and TRBJ1-5; TRBD1 matches at 8 bases. The CDR3 is 15 residues long. The V gene end was trimmed by 5 bases and the J gene end by 5 bases; junction bases not matched to a gene: 8. CDR1 is MGHRA and CDR2 is YSYEKL in the germline V gene. The CDR3 protein is CASSSYPGGHQPQHF. CDR3 bases: TGCGCCAGCAGCAGTTACCCAGGGGGCCATCAGCCCCAGCATTTT.

The chain carries TRBV13 and TRBJ2-1; no clear D. The CDR3 loop spans 14 amino acids. V was shortened by 2 bases and J by 0 bases, with 5 bases between the two germline ends. Per germline, CDR1 PRHDT and CDR2 FYEKMQ (reference sequence). The CDR3 spells CASSLQSSYNEQFF. In DNA form, the CDR3 reads TGTGCCAGCAGCTTACAGAGCTCCTACAATGAGCAGTTCTTC.